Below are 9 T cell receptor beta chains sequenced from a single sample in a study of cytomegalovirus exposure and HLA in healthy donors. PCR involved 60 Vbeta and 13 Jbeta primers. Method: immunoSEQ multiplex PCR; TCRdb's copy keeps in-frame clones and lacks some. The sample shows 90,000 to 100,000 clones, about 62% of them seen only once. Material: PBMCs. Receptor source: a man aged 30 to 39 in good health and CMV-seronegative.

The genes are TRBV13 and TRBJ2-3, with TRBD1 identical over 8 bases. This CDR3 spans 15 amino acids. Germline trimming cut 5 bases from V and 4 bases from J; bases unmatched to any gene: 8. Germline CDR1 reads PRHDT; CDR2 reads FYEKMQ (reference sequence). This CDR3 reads CASSRQGLWADTQYF. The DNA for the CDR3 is TGTGCCAGCAGCAGACAGGGGTTGTGGGCAGATACGCAGTATTTT. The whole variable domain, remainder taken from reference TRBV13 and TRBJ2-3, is AAGVIQSPRHLIKEKRETATLKCYPIPRHDTVYWYQQGPGQDPQFLISFYEKMQSDKGSIPDRFSAQQFSDYHSELNMSSLELGDSALYFCASSRQGLWADTQYFGPGTRLTVL.

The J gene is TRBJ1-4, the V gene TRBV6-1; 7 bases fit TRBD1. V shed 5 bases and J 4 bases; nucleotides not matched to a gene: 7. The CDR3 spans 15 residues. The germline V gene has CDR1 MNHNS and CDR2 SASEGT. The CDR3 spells CASSLTGWVNEKLFF. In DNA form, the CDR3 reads TGTGCCAGCAGTTTGACAGGGTGGGTTAATGAAAAACTGTTTTTT.

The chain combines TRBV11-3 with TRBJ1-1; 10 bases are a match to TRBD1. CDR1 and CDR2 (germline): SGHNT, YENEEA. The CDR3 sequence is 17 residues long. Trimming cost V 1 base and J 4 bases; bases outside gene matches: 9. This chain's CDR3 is CASSLGQGAAWCTEAFF. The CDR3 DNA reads TGTGCCAGCAGCTTAGGACAGGGGGCCGCGTGGTGCACTGAAGCTTTCTTT.

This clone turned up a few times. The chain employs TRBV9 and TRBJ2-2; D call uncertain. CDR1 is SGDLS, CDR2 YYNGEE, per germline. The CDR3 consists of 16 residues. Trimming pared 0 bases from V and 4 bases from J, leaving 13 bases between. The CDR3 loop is CASSVGGSLSTGELFF. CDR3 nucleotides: TGTGCCAGCAGCGTAGGAGGTAGCCTGAGCACCGGGGAGCTGTTTTTT.

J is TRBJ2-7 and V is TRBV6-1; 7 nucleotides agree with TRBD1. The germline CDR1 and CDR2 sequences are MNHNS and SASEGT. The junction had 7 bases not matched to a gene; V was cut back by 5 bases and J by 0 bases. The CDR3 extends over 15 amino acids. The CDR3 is CASSQARDSSYEQYF. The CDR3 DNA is TGTGCCAGCAGTCAGGCCCGGGACAGCTCCTACGAGCAGTACTTC.

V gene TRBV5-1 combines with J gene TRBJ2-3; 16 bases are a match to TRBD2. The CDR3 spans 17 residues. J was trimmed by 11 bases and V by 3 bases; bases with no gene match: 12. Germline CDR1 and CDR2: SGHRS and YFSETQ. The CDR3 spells CASSSTPGLAGGPGQYF. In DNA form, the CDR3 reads TGCGCCAGCAGCTCTACCCCGGGACTAGCGGGAGGGCCTGGGCAGTATTTT.

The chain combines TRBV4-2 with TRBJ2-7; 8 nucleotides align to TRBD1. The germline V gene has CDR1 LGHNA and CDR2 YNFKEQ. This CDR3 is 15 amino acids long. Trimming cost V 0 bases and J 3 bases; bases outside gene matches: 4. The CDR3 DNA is TGTGCCAGCAGCCAAGATGAAACAGGGGGCTACGAGCAGTACTTC. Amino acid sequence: CASSQDETGGYEQYF.

The CDR3 DNA follows: TGTGCCAGCAGCCAAGATGGCGGAATTAAACTGTTTTTT. This encodes CASSQDGGIKLFF. This chain joins TRBV14 and TRBJ1-4, with no clear D. Trimming took off 0 bases at V and 11 bases at J, with 10 bases between the two ends. CDR1 is SGHDN, CDR2 FVKESK, per germline. There are 13 residues in the CDR3.

CDR3 sequence (DNA): TGCGCCAGCAGCCTACTGTTGACAGGTTTGGCGTCTGGGGCCAACGTCCTGACTTTC. Translation: CASSLLLTGLASGANVLTF. The rearrangement links TRBV5-1 to TRBJ2-6; the D gene is possibly TRBD1 (6 bases). The CDR3 is 19 residues long. With 4 bases removed from V and 1 base from J, the gap between germline ends came to 21 bases. CDR1 is SGHRS, CDR2 YFSETQ, per germline.